The 4 T cell receptor beta chains below all came from one sample that was sequenced in a study of T cell responses to AZD1222 COVID-19 vaccine. Method: immunoSEQ multiplex PCR; TCRdb's copy keeps in-frame clones and lacks some. The sample records around 100,000 clones, about 94% being singletons. The sequences come from peripheral blood, collected on day 0 of AZD1222 vaccination. These receptors were collected from an adult in good health.

This clone was seen once. This chain connects TRBV7-2 to TRBJ2-7; D perhaps matches TRBD1 (5 bases). This CDR3 comprises 13 residues. Trimming shortened V by 2 bases and J by 3 bases, and 8 bases separated the two germline ends. Per the germline V gene, CDR1 is SGHTA and CDR2 is FQGNSA. The chain's CDR3 is CASSLIDSYEQYF. The CDR3 region has the DNA TGTGCCAGCAGCTTAATCGACAGCTACGAGCAGTACTTC.

This rearrangement joins TRBV5-1 to TRBJ1-2; D remains ambiguous. The germline gives CDR1 SGHRS, CDR2 YFSETQ. Trimming removed 4 bases from V and 9 bases from J, with 13 bases in between. This CDR3 has 12 amino acids. CDR3 sequence: CASSASETSYTF. DNA of the CDR3: TGCGCCAGCAGCGCCTCCGAGACAAGCTACACCTTC.

This rearrangement joins TRBV29-1 to TRBJ2-7; D is perhaps TRBD1 (5 bases). Germline values: CDR1 SQVTM, CDR2 ANQGSEA. The CDR3 has 15 residues. Trimming stripped 1 base from V and 5 bases from J, with 18 bases between. The CDR3 bases are TGCAGCGTTGAAGTGGCGTTAGCAGGGTTTCACGAGCAGTACTTC. Its translation is CSVEVALAGFHEQYF.

The rearrangement joins TRBV6-2 or TRBV6-3 to TRBJ2-7; unclear D gene. CDR3 length: 14 residues. Looked up from germline, CDR1 is MNHEY and CDR2 is SVGEGT. V lost 2 bases, J lost 4 bases, and 12 bases lay in between. This CDR3 reads CASSYAQTTYEQYF. CDR3 in DNA: TGTGCCAGCAGTTACGCACAGACCACTTACGAGCAGTACTTC.